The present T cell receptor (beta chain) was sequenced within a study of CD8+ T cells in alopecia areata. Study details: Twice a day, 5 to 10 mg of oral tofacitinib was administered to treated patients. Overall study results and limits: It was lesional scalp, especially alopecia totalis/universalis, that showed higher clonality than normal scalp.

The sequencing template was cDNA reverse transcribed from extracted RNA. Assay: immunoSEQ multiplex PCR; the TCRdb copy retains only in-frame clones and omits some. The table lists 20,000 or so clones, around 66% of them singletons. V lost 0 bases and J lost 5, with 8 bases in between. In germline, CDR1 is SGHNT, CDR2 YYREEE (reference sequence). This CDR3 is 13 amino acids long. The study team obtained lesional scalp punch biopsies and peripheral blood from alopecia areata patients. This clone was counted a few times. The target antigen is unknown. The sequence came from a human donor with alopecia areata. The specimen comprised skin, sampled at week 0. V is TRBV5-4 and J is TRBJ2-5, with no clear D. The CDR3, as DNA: TGTGCCAGCAGCTTGGCTCCCCCGGAGACCCAGTACTTC. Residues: CASSLAPPETQYF.